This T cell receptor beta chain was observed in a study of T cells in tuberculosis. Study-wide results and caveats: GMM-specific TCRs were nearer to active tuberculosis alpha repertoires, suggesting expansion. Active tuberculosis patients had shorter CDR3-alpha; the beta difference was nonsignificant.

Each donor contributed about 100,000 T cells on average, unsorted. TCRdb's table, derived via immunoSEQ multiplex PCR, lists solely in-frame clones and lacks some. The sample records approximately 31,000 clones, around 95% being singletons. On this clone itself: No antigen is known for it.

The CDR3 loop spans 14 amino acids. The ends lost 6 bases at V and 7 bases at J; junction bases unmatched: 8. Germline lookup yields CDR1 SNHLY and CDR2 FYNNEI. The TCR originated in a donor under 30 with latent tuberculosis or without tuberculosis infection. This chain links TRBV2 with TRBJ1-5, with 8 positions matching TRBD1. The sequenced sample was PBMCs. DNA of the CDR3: TGTGCCAGCAGGACCGGGACAGGTACACAGCCCCAGCATTTT. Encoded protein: CASRTGTGTQPQHF.